The next 27 T cell receptor beta chains were all read from a single sample in a study of CD8+ T cells in alopecia areata. TCR sequencing used cDNA made by reverse transcription of extracted RNA. Clones were sequenced by immunoSEQ multiplex PCR, and TCRdb holds only the in-frame ones, with some missing. The repertoire yields 200,000 to 300,000 clones, none seen only once; the top ten contain about 1.2%. The pooled cutaneous lymph node cells were sorted using several markers (CD4, CD8alpha, NKG2D, NKG2ACE and others). Sequenced material: CD4+ T cells sorted from a lymph node. The receptors derive from a C3H/HeJ mouse with alopecia areata. This line is of MHC haplotype H2-k.

This clone was counted a few times. Gene names denote mouse genes. The read falls 4 residues short of the CDR3 end, and the missing part is taken from the germline J gene. This CDR3 is also generated by other DNA sequences in the sample. This chain uses TRBV13-3 with TRBJ1-1, with 8 bases that match TRBD1. Per the germline V gene, CDR1 is NNHDY and CDR2 is SYVADS. CDR3 size: 13 residues. The junction had 2 bases not matched to a gene; V was cut back by 6 bases and J by 1 base. The CDR3 sequence is CASTDRGNTEVFF. CDR3 bases read: TGTGCCAGCACCGACAGGGGAAACACA.

As concerns this clone: These gene names are mouse names. The CDR3 is cut off 4 residues early in the read; its end comes from the germline J gene. The V call is TRBV13-3, the J call TRBJ2-3; no definite D call. Germline-derived CDR1 and CDR2 are NNHDY and SYVADS. Trimming removed 2 bases at V and 0 bases at J, with 7 bases between. The CDR3 has 14 residues. CDR3 DNA, as far as it was read: TGTGCCAGCAGTGAAGCAGCTAGTGCAGAA. This gives the protein CASSEAASAE. The CDR3, in full, reads CASSEAASAETLYF.

Turning to this clone: The gene names here belong to mouse. Other DNA sequences from this sample encode an identical CDR3 as well. The CDR3 protein is CTCSADGGGAEQFF. The CDR3 bases that were read are TGCACCTGCAGTGCAGATGGGGGGGGAGCT. The J gene is TRBJ2-1, the V gene TRBV1, with 8 bases fitting TRBD2. Coverage ceases 4 residues before the CDR3 finishes, and the germline J gene fills in the end. The CDR3 runs to 14 residues. Germline V CDR1 and CDR2: NSQYPW, LRSPGD (reference sequence).

This clone turned up a few times. Germline and genes: mouse. The sequenced fragment ends 3 residues before the CDR3 boundary, so the rest is inferred from the germline J gene. The chain combines TRBV13-1 with TRBJ1-6, with unresolved D. TRBJ1-6 is assigned to the ORF class and has an uncertain function. Trimming removed 0 bases from V and 0 bases from J, with 7 bases in between. This CDR3 is built from 16 residues. CDR1 is NSHNY and CDR2 is SYGAGN in the germline V gene. CDR3 bases read: TGTGCCAGCAGTGATGGCAGAAATTCCTATAATTCGCCC. Amino acids: CASSDGRNSYNSP. The complete CDR3 reads CASSDGRNSYNSPLYF.

In its sample, this clone was seen a few times. The gene symbols are mouse symbols. The DNA ends 4 residues before the CDR3 does, and the rest of the CDR3 is filled in from the germline J gene. The same CDR3 arises from other DNA sequences in this sample as well. The chain recombines TRBV13-2 with TRBJ1-2; 7 nucleotides line up with TRBD1. This CDR3 spans 14 amino acids. The germline gives CDR1 NNHNN, CDR2 SYGAGS (reference sequence). With V trimmed by 5 bases and J by 0 bases, 4 bases remained unmatched. Partial CDR3 DNA: TGTGCCAGCGGAAACAGGGGTGCAAACTCC. It translates to CASGNRGANS. The entire CDR3 protein reads CASGNRGANSDYTF.

Comments on this clone: Gene and germline names: mouse. The CDR3 goes on 4 residues after the read ends, and that part is filled in from the germline J gene. The chain is built from TRBV13-2 and TRBJ2-5, with 13 bases that match TRBD2. The CDR3 runs to 14 residues. The germline V gene encodes CDR1 NNHNN and CDR2 SYGAGS (reference sequence). The CDR3 loop is CASGGLGGLDTQYF. CDR3 DNA (partial): TGTGCCAGCGGAGGACTGGGGGGGCTTGAC.

Worth noting for this clone: Mouse gene names and germline throughout. CDR3 bases read: TGTGCCAGCAGGGACAGGGGGCGGAACTATGCT. Protein sequence: CASRDRGRNYA. The whole CDR3 region reads CASRDRGRNYAEQFF. The chain recombines TRBV19 with TRBJ2-1, with 11 bases matching TRBD1. The read ends 4 residues shy of where the CDR3 ends; the end is completed using the germline J gene. Trimming removed 5 bases from V and 1 base from J; junction bases left unmatched: 2. CDR3 length: 15 amino acids. CDR1 is FNHDT and CDR2 is SITEND in the germline V gene (reference sequence).

As for this clone: Genes and germline come from the mouse. Read data end 4 residues before the CDR3 end; the end is taken from the germline J gene. Other nucleotide sequences in the sample specify the same CDR3. The rearrangement joins TRBV31 to TRBJ2-1, with 8 positions matching TRBD1. Germline V gives CDR1 GKSSPN, CDR2 SITVG. V gave up 3 bases and J gave up 4 bases; unmatched junction bases: 2. This CDR3 region has 13 residues. The CDR3 loop reads CAWSGQGYAEQFF. The CDR3 bases that were read are TGTGCCTGGAGCGGACAGGGATATGCT. The variable domain in full, with the rest retrieved from reference TRBV31 and TRBJ2-1, is AQTIHQWPVAEIKAVGSPLSLGCTIKGKSSPNLYWYWQATGGTLQQLFYSITVGQVESVVQLNLSASRPKDDQFILSTEKLLLSHSGFYLCAWSGQGYAEQFFGPGTRLTVL.

A few counts support this clone. Mouse gene names apply. The read ends 3 residues before the CDR3 terminus; that terminus is restored from the germline J gene. The gene calls are TRBV13-1 and TRBJ1-6; 7 nucleotides align to TRBD1. TRBJ1-6 is placed among ORFs of uncertain function. The ends lost 3 bases at V and 8 bases at J; junction bases unmatched: 5. Germline V lookup: CDR1 NSHNY, CDR2 SYGAGN. This CDR3 has 14 residues. The sequenced part of the CDR3 DNA is TGTGCCAGCAGTGGACAGGGTCGGGATTCGCCC. Translating it yields CASSGQGRDSP. The entire CDR3 reads CASSGQGRDSPLYF.

Details on this clone: Genes here carry mouse names. The read stops 4 residues short of the end of the CDR3; the missing end is completed from the germline J gene. The chain uses TRBV5 and TRBJ2-1; 12 bases map to TRBD2. Germline CDR1 LGHNA, CDR2 YNLKQL (reference sequence). Trimming cost V 4 bases and J 5 bases; bases outside gene matches: 6. CDR3 length equals 16 residues. The CDR3 sequence is CASSPDWGGGNAEQFF. The DNA read from the CDR3 is TGTGCCAGCAGCCCGGACTGGGGGGGAGGGAATGCT.

Points on this clone: The gene names given are mouse names. The read terminates 4 residues ahead of where the CDR3 ends, so the germline J gene completes it. The V and J genes are TRBV5 and TRBJ2-2, with 9 bases aligning to TRBD1. J gave up 4 bases and V 4 bases, and 7 bases lay outside the gene matches. This CDR3 comprises 16 residues. The V gene's germline CDR1 is LGHNA and CDR2 YNLKQL (reference sequence). The CDR3 spells CASSPPGQGFTGQLYF. The covered CDR3 bases are TGTGCCAGCAGCCCCCCAGGACAGGGGTTCACCGGG.

This clone has more than one count but fewer than ten. Gene labels here are mouse ones. The CDR3 is CTCSALGYNSPLYF. The sequenced part of the CDR3 DNA is TGCACCTGCAGTGCTCTGGGCTATAATTCGCCC. V and J are TRBV1 and TRBJ1-6; D is unclear. The read terminates 3 residues before the CDR3 end, so the remaining end is supplied by the germline J gene. Being an ORF, TRBJ1-6 has a function that is uncertain. Trimming shortened V by 3 bases and J by 3 bases, and 6 bases separated the two germline ends. The CDR3 covers 14 residues. Germline V lookup: CDR1 NSQYPW, CDR2 LRSPGD (reference sequence).

Remarks on this clone: Genes and germline are mouse. The read terminates 4 residues ahead of where the CDR3 ends, so the germline J gene completes it. The chain uses TRBV13-1 and TRBJ2-5; 11 nucleotides agree with TRBD2. Germline V gene data show CDR1 as NSHNY and CDR2 as SYGAGN. This CDR3 comprises 15 residues. CDR3 bases read: TGTGCCAGCAGTCCTACTGGGGGGGCGACGGAC. It codes for CASSPTGGATD. The full CDR3 reads CASSPTGGATDTQYF.

Concerning this clone itself: Gene names are mouse gene names. The CDR3 end is not reached by the read, which stops 4 residues before it; the germline J gene fills it in. V and J are TRBV13-1 and TRBJ2-5; D unclear. Germline lookup yields CDR1 NSHNY and CDR2 SYGAGN. V gave up 2 bases and J gave up 2 bases, with 6 bases separating them. CDR3 size: 13 residues. The CDR3 bases that were read are TGTGCCAGCAGTGACCAGAGCCAAGAC. Protein product: CASSDQSQD. The CDR3 in full is CASSDQSQDTQYF.

With regard to this clone: Gene names and germline match the mouse. The CDR3 end lies 4 residues beyond the end of the read and is filled in from the germline J gene. The V and J genes are TRBV5 and TRBJ2-7; a possible D gene is TRBD2 (5 bases). The length of the CDR3 is 15 residues. Germline V gives CDR1 LGHNA, CDR2 YNLKQL (reference sequence). Trimming stripped 0 bases from V and 0 bases from J, with 9 bases between. The sequenced part of the CDR3 DNA is TGTGCCAGCAGCCAAGACTGGGCCAGCTCCTAT. Its protein is CASSQDWASSY. The whole CDR3 protein reads CASSQDWASSYEQYF.

This clone showed up just a few times. Mouse names are used for the genes. The read halts 4 residues ahead of the CDR3 end, with the missing end drawn from the germline J gene. This same CDR3 is encoded by further DNA sequences in the sample. The chain recombines TRBV19 with TRBJ2-5, with TRBD1 matching 8 bases. V shed 5 bases and J 0 bases; nucleotides not matched to a gene: 2. The CDR3 is 14 amino acids. In germline, CDR1 is FNHDT, CDR2 SITEND (reference sequence). The CDR3 loop reads CASSRQGNQDTQYF. CDR3 DNA (partial): TGTGCCAGCAGCCGACAGGGGAACCAAGAC. The whole variable domain, remainder taken from reference TRBV19 and TRBJ2-5, is GGIITQTPKFLIGQEGQKLTLKCQQNFNHDTMYWYRQDSGKGLRLIYYSITENDLQKGDLSEGYDASREKKSSFSLTVTSAQKNEMAVFLCASSRQGNQDTQYFGPGTRLLVL.

Comments on this clone: Genes here carry mouse names. The sequenced fragment ends 4 residues before the CDR3 boundary, so the rest is inferred from the germline J gene. This chain joins TRBV13-2 and TRBJ2-1; TRBD1 might be the D (5 bases). CDR3 size: 14 residues. Germline CDR1 reads NNHNN; CDR2 reads SYGAGS (reference sequence). V lost 4 bases and J lost 3, with 11 bases in between. This CDR3 reads CASGLRQIYAEQFF. The sequenced CDR3 bases are TGTGCCAGCGGTCTCCGACAGATCTATGCT.

Worth noting for this clone: Gene names are the mouse ones. The CDR3 bases that were read are TGTGCCAGCGCTGGGGGGACCTATGCT. It is translated as CASAGGTYA. The CDR3 in its entirety is CASAGGTYAEQFF. This chain connects TRBV13-2 to TRBJ2-1; 8 bases are a match to TRBD2. The read terminates 4 residues ahead of where the CDR3 ends, so the germline J gene completes it. Losses at the gene ends were 6 bases for V and 3 bases for J; bases not matched to a gene: 2. CDR1 and CDR2 from the germline V gene are NNHNN and SYGAGS (reference sequence). CDR3 size: 13 residues.

On this clone itself: Genes and germline are mouse. The CDR3 end falls 4 residues outside the read, so it is completed with the germline J gene. The identical CDR3 is also encoded by other nucleotide sequences in the sample. V usage is TRBV31 and J usage is TRBJ2-3; 7 nucleotides agree with TRBD2. The V gene's germline CDR1 is GKSSPN and CDR2 SITVG. The junction had 8 bases not matched to a gene; V was cut back by 5 bases and J by 3 bases. The length of the CDR3 is 14 residues. The CDR3 DNA, read in part, is TGTGCCTGGGCCGGGACGGGGGGGGCAGAA. Residues: CAWAGTGGAE. The whole CDR3 region reads CAWAGTGGAETLYF.

For this clone: The gene symbols are mouse symbols. The read finishes 4 residues shy of the CDR3 end, and the germline J gene is used to complete it. This rearrangement joins TRBV13-3 to TRBJ1-1; D may be TRBD1 (6 bases). V dropped 0 bases and J dropped 3 bases, with 9 bases sitting between them. The CDR3 length is 14 residues. Looked up from germline, CDR1 is NNHDY and CDR2 is SYVADS. The CDR3: CASSDAGVYTEVFF. Incomplete CDR3 DNA: TGTGCCAGCAGTGATGCAGGGGTCTACACA.

As concerns this clone: Gene names refer to mouse genes. The read comes to an end 4 residues before the CDR3 does, leaving the germline J gene to fill in the end. This specimen includes other DNA sequences encoding the same CDR3. The genes are TRBV5 and TRBJ2-5; 11 positions match TRBD2. The CDR3 loop spans 15 amino acids. Germline CDR1 is LGHNA and CDR2 is YNLKQL (reference sequence). The CDR3 sequence is CASSPSGLGGDTQYF. Incomplete CDR3 DNA: TGTGCCAGCAGCCCATCCGGACTGGGGGGAGAC.

This clone was found a few times. Mouse gene names apply. Coverage ceases 4 residues before the CDR3 finishes, and the germline J gene fills in the end. The sample has other DNA sequences that encode this CDR3 too. This sequence joins TRBV17 and TRBJ2-5; 9 positions match TRBD2. Trimming removed 6 bases from V and 3 bases from J; junction bases left unmatched: 4. The CDR3 runs to 14 residues. Germline V gene sequence: CDR1 MNHDT, CDR2 YYDKIL. The part of the CDR3 DNA that was read is TGTGCTAGCAGGCGACTGGGGGTACAAGAC. The encoded protein is CASRRLGVQD. The whole CDR3 reads CASRRLGVQDTQYF. The full variable domain, rest sourced from reference TRBV17 and TRBJ2-5, is DTTVKQNPRYKLARVGKPVNLICSQTMNHDTMYWYQKKPNQAPKLLLFYYDKILNREADTFEKFQSSRPNNSFCSLYIGSAGLEYSAMYLCASRRLGVQDTQYFGPGTRLLVL.

On this clone: Gene names are mouse gene names. Coverage ceases 4 residues before the CDR3 finishes, and the germline J gene fills in the end. The chain uses TRBV5 and TRBJ2-5, with TRBD2 matching 10 bases. Germline-derived CDR1 and CDR2 are LGHNA and YNLKQL (reference sequence). This CDR3 contains 14 residues. The V and J ends lost 6 bases and 3 bases, in that order; junction bases with no gene match: 3. CDR3 sequence: CASRPDWGQDTQYF. CDR3 bases read: TGTGCCAGCAGACCGGACTGGGGGCAAGAC.

This clone was picked up a small number of times. All gene names here are mouse names. The sample holds other DNA sequences that translate to the same CDR3. The CDR3 spells CASGPGGANTLYF. CDR3 bases read: TGTGCCAGCGGTCCTGGGGGGGCGAAC. The V and J genes are TRBV13-2 and TRBJ2-4; 10 bases align to TRBD2. From the germline J gene comes the end of the CDR3, since the read stops 4 residues before it. Germline loops: CDR1 NNHNN, CDR2 SYGAGS (reference sequence). The CDR3 spans 13 residues.

This clone has a handful of counts. Mouse names are used for the genes. The read comes to an end 4 residues before the CDR3 does, leaving the germline J gene to fill in the end. V gene TRBV19 combines with J gene TRBJ1-1, with 7 nucleotides matching TRBD1. This CDR3 contains 13 residues. J was trimmed by 2 bases and V by 6 bases; bases with no gene match: 4. Germline lookup yields CDR1 FNHDT and CDR2 SITEND (reference sequence). The part of the CDR3 DNA that was read is TGTGCCAGCAAGGGACAGACCAACACA. This sequence encodes CASKGQTNT. The entire CDR3 protein is CASKGQTNTEVFF.

As for this clone: The gene names given are mouse names. The read terminates 4 residues ahead of where the CDR3 ends, so the germline J gene completes it. The chain couples TRBV5 to TRBJ2-5; 8 bases fit TRBD2. Per the germline V gene, CDR1 is LGHNA and CDR2 is YNLKQL (reference sequence). The trim removed 0 bases at V and 1 base at J, leaving 3 bases unmatched. CDR3 size: 16 residues. The CDR3 DNA, read in part, is TGTGCCAGCAGCCAAGATGGGGGGGGCGACCAAGAC. Its protein is CASSQDGGGDQD. The CDR3, in full, reads CASSQDGGGDQDTQYF.

There are a few counts of this clone. Germline and genes: mouse. The CDR3 extends 4 residues past the end of the read, so its final part is completed from the germline J gene. The chain employs TRBV13-2 and TRBJ2-4; 10 positions match TRBD1. Germline V gene sequence: CDR1 NNHNN, CDR2 SYGAGS (reference sequence). The CDR3 sequence is 15 residues long. Trimming at V came to 5 bases and at J to 0 bases, leaving 3 bases not matched to a gene. The covered CDR3 bases are TGTGCCAGCGGCCGACAGGGGGCTAGTCAAAAC. It specifies CASGRQGASQN. The CDR3 as a whole reads CASGRQGASQNTLYF.